This TCR beta chain was profiled in a study of preoperative IRX-2 immunotherapy in early breast cancer (dated by TCRdb to between 2018 and 2020). Sample treatment or condition, as interpreted from the label and publication: preoperative locoregional IRX-2 cytokine immunotherapy. The samples were obtained from a phase Ib study in which preoperative, locoregional IRX-2 cytokine immunotherapy intended to prime immune responses was tested. Patients with early-stage breast cancer who were given IRX-2 before surgery served as donors. Via the germline V gene (reference sequence), CDR1 is LNHNV and CDR2 YYDKDF. V ends up 0 bases short and J 2 bases short, with an unmatched junction base count of 11. From cysteine to phenylalanine, the CDR3 is 19 amino acids long. Just CDR3 DNA is preserved here, 57 bases in frame from base 1. In regard to this clone: Its antigen is currently not known. The sample holds no much larger clone one base away, and base qualities are not on file.

The method was the immunoSEQ multiplex PCR assay. Held by TCRdb, this immuneACCESS table contains in-frame sequences only and omits some clones. Under half of the omission traces to an unresolved V gene where checked; the cause of the rest is unknown. Within this sample are 20,000 to 30,000 clones, with approximately 81% of them counted one time only. The top ten clonotypes cover 6% to 8% of the sample. This chain is built from TRBV15 and TRBJ2-3; TRBD2 agrees with 10 junctional bases. The source material was lymph node tissue, sampled after IRX-2 immunotherapy. The receptor's source is a human donor with breast cancer. The nucleotides are TGTGCCACCAGCAGAGATGGTGGGAAGCGGGAGGGATTCACAGATACGCAGTATTTT. Its protein is CATSRDGGKREGFTDTQYF.